Presented here are 29 T cell receptor beta chains from one specimen sequenced in a study of blood T cell repertoires in COVID-19. The method was immunoSEQ multiplex PCR; TCRdb's version includes in-frame clones alone and lacks a portion of them. Of around 340,000 clones listed, about 83% are singletons. Sequenced: peripheral blood. The receptors were gathered from a young man with active or convalescent COVID-19.

This clone has only one observation. CDR3 sequence (DNA): TGTGCCAGCAGTTCACAGGGGGCGCGAGGCTACACCTTC. Its translation is CASSSQGARGYTF. The gene calls are TRBV6-6 and TRBJ1-2; 9 bases are a match to TRBD1. The V and J ends lost 4 bases and 8 bases, in that order; junction bases with no gene match: 5. Germline V gene sequence: CDR1 MNHNY, CDR2 SVGAGI (reference sequence). The CDR3 covers 13 residues.

The chain employs TRBV5-1 and TRBJ1-4; D perhaps matches TRBD1 (5 bases). There are 18 residues in the CDR3. CDR1 is SGHRS and CDR2 is YFSETQ in the germline V gene. The germline V and J ends were trimmed by 0 bases and 8 bases, with 23 bases remaining between them. The CDR3 DNA follows: TGCGCCAGCAGCTTGGTGGTGTTGGGTCTCGGGGGGTCGGAAAAACTGTTTTTT. Protein product: CASSLVVLGLGGSEKLFF.

The chain employs TRBV5-1 and TRBJ1-1; no clear D gene. The CDR3 runs to 15 residues. V was cut by 3 bases and J by 4 bases, with 16 bases left in between. Germline V lookup: CDR1 SGHRS, CDR2 YFSETQ. In nucleotides, the CDR3 is TGCGCCAGCAGCTCGTCCCCCTCGGGGATCACTGAAGCTTTCTTT. Translated, it gives CASSSSPSGITEAFF.

V usage is TRBV10-2 and J usage is TRBJ2-2; no definite D call. CDR3 length equals 14 residues. Germline V gives CDR1 WSHSY, CDR2 SAAADI. V was trimmed by 8 bases and J by 5 bases, leaving 15 bases between them. The chain's CDR3 is CASQFRRSTGELFF. CDR3 coding DNA: TGCGCCAGCCAATTCCGTCGGAGTACCGGGGAGCTGTTTTTT.

This clone was found once. The chain recombines TRBV7-2 with TRBJ2-2, with 12 positions matching TRBD1. Unmatched junction bases numbered 7, after V lost 10 bases and J lost 7 bases. CDR1 and CDR2 from the germline V gene are SGHTA and FQGNSA. The CDR3 totals 14 residues. The DNA for the CDR3 is TGTGCCACCCGGGACAGGGGGCGGGACGGGGAGCTGTTTTTT. It encodes CATRDRGRDGELFF.

The chain is built from TRBV27 and TRBJ2-1; D is uncertain. The germline CDR1 and CDR2 sequences are MNHEY and SMNVEV (reference sequence). V lost 3 bases and J lost 2, with 8 bases in between. The CDR3 is 14 residues long. The CDR3 DNA is TGTGCCAGCAGTTTCGTGGAGCCCTACAATGAGCAGTTCTTC. It specifies CASSFVEPYNEQFF.

The chain joins TRBV19 to TRBJ1-1, with D perhaps matching TRBD1 (5 bases). Trimming pared 3 bases from V and 4 bases from J, leaving 12 bases between. CDR3 size: 14 residues. Per germline, CDR1 LNHDA and CDR2 SQIVND (reference sequence). As DNA, the CDR3 is TGTGCCAGTAGTATGGGCAGGGTAGGCACTGAAGCTTTCTTT. Protein product: CASSMGRVGTEAFF.

This rearrangement joins TRBV2 to TRBJ2-7; tentatively, D is TRBD2 (7 bases). CDR3 length: 15 residues. CDR1 is SNHLY and CDR2 is FYNNEI in the germline V gene. V was pared by 4 bases and J by 6 bases, with 19 bases between. For the CDR3, the DNA is TGTGCCAGCAGTGTTATCCAAGGGGGGGGCGCCGAGCAGTACTTC. Residues: CASSVIQGGGAEQYF.

In its sample, this clone was seen a few times. V and J are TRBV7-9 and TRBJ2-2; D is possibly TRBD2 (6 bases). From germline, CDR1 is SEHNR and CDR2 FQNEAQ (reference sequence). The CDR3 covers 15 residues. V lost 2 bases and J 2 bases, leaving 9 bases between the germline ends. CDR3 protein: CASSLLAINTGELFF. In DNA form, the CDR3 reads TGTGCCAGCAGCTTACTAGCGATCAACACCGGGGAGCTGTTTTTT. The entire variable domain, with the rest obtained from reference TRBV7-9 and TRBJ2-2, is as follows: DTGVSQNPRHKITKRGQNVTFRCDPISEHNRLYWYRQTLGQGPEFLTYFQNEAQLEKSRLLSDRFSAERPKGSFSTLEIQRTEQGDSAMYLCASSLLAINTGELFFGEGSRLTVL.

In its sample, this clone was seen once. The CDR3 loop is CASSQERGLAGHEQFF. CDR3 sequence (DNA): TGCGCCAGCAGCCAAGAACGGGGACTAGCGGGACATGAGCAGTTCTTC. The chain carries TRBV4-3 and TRBJ2-1; TRBD2 matches at 13 bases. Per the germline V gene, CDR1 is LGHNA and CDR2 is YSLEER. This CDR3 is 16 amino acids long. With V trimmed by 0 bases and J by 8 bases, 4 bases remained unmatched.

The J gene is TRBJ2-3, the V gene TRBV10-3, with a weak D call TRBD1 (5 bases). V was trimmed by 2 bases and J by 0 bases, leaving 12 bases between them. Germline V gene lookup returns CDR1 ENHRY and CDR2 SYGVKD. This CDR3 is built from 16 residues. CDR3 sequence reads: CAISERGASSTDTQYF. The CDR3 DNA reads TGTGCCATCAGTGAGAGGGGTGCCTCTAGCACAGATACGCAGTATTTT.

The rearrangement joins TRBV4-1 to TRBJ1-5, with D perhaps matching TRBD1 (5 bases). The CDR3 has 13 amino acids. Germline V gives CDR1 MGHRA, CDR2 YSYEKL. The V end was cut by 8 bases, the J end by 1 base, with 9 bases between. The DNA of the CDR3 is TGCGCCAGCGCTGGACACAGCAATCAGCCCCAGCATTTT. Residues: CASAGHSNQPQHF.

The CDR3 loop reads CASSLGRQGNREQYF. DNA of the CDR3: TGTGCCAGCAGCTTAGGCCGACAGGGGAATCGCGAGCAGTACTTC. The gene calls are TRBV11-3 and TRBJ2-7; 8 bases match TRBD1. CDR1 SGHNT and CDR2 YENEEA come from the germline V gene. The CDR3 contains 15 residues. The junction had 8 bases not matched to a gene; V was cut back by 1 base and J by 6 bases. Full variable domain (outside the CDR3, taken from reference TRBV11-3 and TRBJ2-7): EAGVVQSPRYKIIEKKQPVAFWCNPISGHNTLYWYLQNLGQGPELLIRYENEEAVDDSQLPKDRFSAERLKGVDSTLKIQPAELGDSAVYLCASSLGRQGNREQYFGPGTRLTVT.

The chain couples TRBV2 to TRBJ1-2, with D unresolved. Trimming shortened V by 6 bases and J by 1 base, and 18 bases separated the two germline ends. The germline gives CDR1 SNHLY, CDR2 FYNNEI. The CDR3 has 16 amino acids. The CDR3 sequence: CASRGSAQGGNYGYTF. The CDR3 DNA reads as TGTGCCAGCAGGGGATCGGCCCAAGGAGGTAACTATGGCTACACCTTC.

This clone was detected once. In DNA form, the CDR3 reads TGTGCCGCGACTAGTCCAGAGACCCAGTACTTC. The encoded protein is CAATSPETQYF. The chain couples TRBV28 to TRBJ2-5; maybe TRBD2 (6 bases). V was trimmed by 11 bases and J by 4 bases, leaving 11 bases between them. Germline-derived CDR1 and CDR2 are MDHEN and SYDVKM. The CDR3 is made up of 11 amino acids. Full variable domain (missing parts from reference TRBV28 and TRBJ2-5): DVKVTQSSRYLVKRTGEKVFLECVQDMDHENMFWYRQDPGLGLRLIYFSYDVKMKEKGDIPEGYSVSREKKERFSLILESASTNQTSMYLCAATSPETQYFGPGTRLLVL.

The rearrangement joins TRBV2 to TRBJ2-7; 7 nucleotides line up with TRBD1. The germline V gene encodes CDR1 SNHLY and CDR2 FYNNEI. The junction had 5 bases not matched to a gene; V was cut back by 6 bases and J by 0 bases. CDR3 length: 14 residues. In DNA form, the CDR3 reads TGTGCCAGCAGGTGGGACAGTAGCTCCTACGAGCAGTACTTC. Amino acids: CASRWDSSSYEQYF.

This clone is labeled medium-sized (0.01 to 0.1%). The gene calls are TRBV4-3 and TRBJ1-3; D uncertain. Deletions cut 1 base from V and 5 bases from J, with 12 bases between. Germline V CDR1 and CDR2: LGHNA, YSLEER. The CDR3 length is 15 residues. The CDR3 coding sequence is TGCGCCAGCAGCCAAGTCCTTGGACTGAGAAACACCATATATTTT. Protein: CASSQVLGLRNTIYF.

The chain's CDR3 is CASSPQGGAFSYEQYF. Here the CDR3 DNA reads TGTGCCAGCAGCCCCCAGGGGGGTGCGTTTTCCTACGAGCAGTACTTC. The chain has TRBV3-1 (or the pseudogene TRBV3-2) and TRBJ2-7; perhaps TRBD1 as D (7 bases). V shed 4 bases and J shed 1 base, with 17 bases lying between them. The CDR3 extends over 16 amino acids. Germline V gives CDR1 LGHDT, CDR2 YNNKEL (reference sequence).

The rearrangement joins TRBV6-1 to TRBJ2-7; TRBD2 matches 10 bases. Germline V gives CDR1 MNHNS, CDR2 SASEGT. The CDR3 covers 15 residues. The J segment lost 4 bases and the V segment lost 2 bases, leaving 5 bases of the junction unmatched. This chain's CDR3 is CASSERAGGWYEQYF. CDR3 in DNA: TGTGCCAGCAGTGAAAGAGCGGGGGGGTGGTACGAGCAGTACTTC.

This clone has more than one count but fewer than ten. The chain employs TRBV9 and TRBJ2-5; perhaps TRBD2 as D (7 bases). CDR1 is SGDLS and CDR2 is YYNGEE in the germline V gene. The V end was cut by 0 bases, the J end by 5 bases, with 14 bases between. The CDR3 is 15 amino acids. The chain's CDR3 is CASSVVGGGGETQYF. The CDR3, as DNA: TGTGCCAGCAGCGTAGTTGGCGGGGGCGGCGAGACCCAGTACTTC.

The gene calls are TRBV6-2 or TRBV6-3 and TRBJ2-2, with 11 bases fitting TRBD2. J gave up 5 bases and V 5 bases, and 10 bases lay outside the gene matches. Germline V CDR1 and CDR2: MNHEY, SVGEGT. There are 17 residues in the CDR3. This chain's CDR3 is CASSPLTSGRETGELFF. DNA of the CDR3: TGTGCCAGCAGTCCCCTCACTAGCGGGAGAGAGACCGGGGAGCTGTTTTTT.

The chain has TRBV7-2 and TRBJ1-1; possible D gene TRBD1, 5 bases. The CDR3 runs 15 residues. CDR1 and CDR2 (germline): SGHTA, FQGNSA. V was clipped by 6 bases and J by 6 bases, with 20 bases between them. CDR3 residues: CASSHLYRTRPEAFF. CDR3 in DNA: TGTGCCAGCAGTCACCTCTACCGGACACGGCCTGAAGCTTTCTTT. Filled out from reference TRBV7-2 and TRBJ1-1, the complete variable domain reads GAGVSQSPSNKVTEKGKDVELRCDPISGHTALYWYRQSLGQGLEFLIYFQGNSAPDKSGLPSDRFSAERTGGSVSTLTIQRTQQEDSAVYLCASSHLYRTRPEAFFGQGTRLTVV.

This clone was observed many times. The V call is TRBV2, the J call TRBJ1-2; D remains unclear. Germline lookup yields CDR1 SNHLY and CDR2 FYNNEI. The CDR3 length is 12 residues. Between the trimmed V and J ends, which lost 3 bases and 8 bases, there was a span of 10 bases. As DNA, the CDR3 is TGTGCCAGCAGTGAGAATCGGGTAGGCTACACCTTC. It encodes CASSENRVGYTF. Supplemented by reference TRBV2 and TRBJ1-2, the full variable domain reads EPEVTQTPSHQVTQMGQEVILRCVPISNHLYFYWYRQILGQKVEFLVSFYNNEISEKSEIFDDQFSVERPDGSNFTLKIRSTKLEDSAMYFCASSENRVGYTFGSGTRLTVV.

The CDR3 loop is CASSTGLAGEQYF. The CDR3 DNA follows: TGTGCCAGTAGTACAGGACTAGCCGGCGAGCAGTACTTC. This rearrangement joins TRBV19 to TRBJ2-7, with 8 bases matching TRBD2. Unmatched junction bases numbered 5, after V lost 4 bases and J lost 6 bases. Germline V gives CDR1 LNHDA, CDR2 SQIVND (reference sequence). This CDR3 has 13 residues. Variable domain in full (rest from reference TRBV19 and TRBJ2-7): DGGITQSPKYLFRKEGQNVTLSCEQNLNHDAMYWYRQDPGQGLRLIYYSQIVNDFQKGDIAEGYSVSREKKESFPLTVTSAQKNPTAFYLCASSTGLAGEQYFGPGTRLTVT.

This clone occurred a few times. The chain combines TRBV7-3 with TRBJ2-1; 8 positions match TRBD2. The V segment lost 3 bases and the J segment 10 bases; nucleotides outside the gene matches: 11. Germline CDR1 and CDR2: SGHTA and FQGTGA. This CDR3 is built from 15 residues. In DNA, the CDR3 is TGTGCCAGCAGCTTTGATAGCGGGATCGGGGACGAGCAGTTCTTC. Translating gives CASSFDSGIGDEQFF.

In this sample, this clone turned up once. This chain connects TRBV5-1 to TRBJ1-6; possible D gene TRBD1, 5 bases. The CDR3 runs to 18 residues. Germline CDR1 is SGHRS and CDR2 is YFSETQ. V was clipped by 0 bases and J by 7 bases, with 20 bases between them. CDR3 sequence reads: CASSLAGWRGRGNSPLHF. The CDR3 nucleotides read TGCGCCAGCAGCTTGGCAGGTTGGCGGGGGAGAGGAAATTCACCCCTCCACTTT.

This clone has at least ten counts. The chain links TRBV7-9 to TRBJ1-2; D is unclear. The germline V gene encodes CDR1 SEHNR and CDR2 FQNEAQ (reference sequence). The V gene lost 5 bases and the J gene lost 2 bases, with 21 bases spanning the gap. The CDR3 is 17 amino acids. CDR3 protein: CASSPQPSFLRNYGYTF. In DNA form, the CDR3 reads TGTGCCAGCAGCCCCCAACCTTCTTTCTTACGGAACTATGGCTACACCTTC.

The J gene is TRBJ1-5, the V gene TRBV7-9; weak D call: TRBD1 (6 bases). The V end was cut by 1 base, the J end by 7 bases, with 8 bases between. The CDR3 sequence is 13 residues long. Germline V lookup: CDR1 SEHNR, CDR2 FQNEAQ (reference sequence). The CDR3 sequence: CASSLEQGQPQHF. The CDR3 DNA sequence: TGTGCCAGCAGCTTAGAACAGGGACAGCCCCAGCATTTT.

The chain combines TRBV7-9 with TRBJ1-2, with 9 bases matching TRBD1. CDR1 is SEHNR, CDR2 FQNEAQ, per germline (reference sequence). This CDR3 is built from 12 residues. V lost 5 bases and J lost 13; bases outside the gene matches: 8. The CDR3 protein is CASSGPGQGTTF. CDR3 DNA sequence: TGTGCCAGCAGCGGCCCGGGACAGGGTACCACCTTC.